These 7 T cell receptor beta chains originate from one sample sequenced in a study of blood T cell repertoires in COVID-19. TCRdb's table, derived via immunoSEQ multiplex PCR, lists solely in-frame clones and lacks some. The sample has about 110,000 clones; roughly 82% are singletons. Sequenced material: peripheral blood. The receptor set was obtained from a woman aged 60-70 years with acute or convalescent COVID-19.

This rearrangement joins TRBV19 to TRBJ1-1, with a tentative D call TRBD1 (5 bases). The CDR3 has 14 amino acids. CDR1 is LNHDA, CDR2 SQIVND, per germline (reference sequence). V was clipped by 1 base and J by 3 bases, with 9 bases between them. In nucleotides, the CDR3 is TGTGCCAGTAGTATAGTGGCAGGGTACACTGAAGCTTTCTTT. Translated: CASSIVAGYTEAFF.

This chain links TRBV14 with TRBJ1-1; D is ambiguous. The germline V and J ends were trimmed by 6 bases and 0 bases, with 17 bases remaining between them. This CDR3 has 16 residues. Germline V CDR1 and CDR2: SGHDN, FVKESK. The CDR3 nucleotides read TGTGCCAGCAGTCACGTCTCCGGGAATATGAACACTGAAGCTTTCTTT. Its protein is CASSHVSGNMNTEAFF.

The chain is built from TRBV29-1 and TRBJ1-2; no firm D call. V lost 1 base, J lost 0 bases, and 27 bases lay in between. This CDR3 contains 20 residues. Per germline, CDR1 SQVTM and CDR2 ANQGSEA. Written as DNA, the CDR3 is TGCAGCGTTGAAGGTGTTTGGAGCATCGCTGAGGCTAGAGCTAACTATGGCTACACCTTC. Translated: CSVEGVWSIAEARANYGYTF.

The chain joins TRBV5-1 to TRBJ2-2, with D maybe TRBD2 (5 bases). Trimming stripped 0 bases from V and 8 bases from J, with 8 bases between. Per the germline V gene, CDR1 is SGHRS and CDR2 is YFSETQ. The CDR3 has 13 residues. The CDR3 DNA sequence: TGCGCCAGCAGCTTGGGGACTGGAGGGGAGCTGTTTTTT. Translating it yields CASSLGTGGELFF.

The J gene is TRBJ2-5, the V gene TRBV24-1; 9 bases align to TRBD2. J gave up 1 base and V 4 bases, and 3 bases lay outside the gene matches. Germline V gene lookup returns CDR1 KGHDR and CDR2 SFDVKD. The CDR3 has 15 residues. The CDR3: CATSEGAGGQETQYF. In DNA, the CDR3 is TGTGCCACCAGTGAAGGAGCGGGGGGCCAAGAGACCCAGTACTTC.

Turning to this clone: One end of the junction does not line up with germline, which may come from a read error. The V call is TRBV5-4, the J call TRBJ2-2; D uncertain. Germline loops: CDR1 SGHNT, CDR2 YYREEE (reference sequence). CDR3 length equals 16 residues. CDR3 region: CASSLGGPSGTGELFF. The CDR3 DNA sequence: TGTGCCAGCAGTTTGGGCGGCCCTAGTGGCACCGGGGAGCTGTTTTTT. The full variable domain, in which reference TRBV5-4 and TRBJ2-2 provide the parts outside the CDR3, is ETGVTQSPTHLIKTRGQQVTLRCSSQSGHNTVSWYQQALGQGPQFIFQYYREEENGRGNFPPRFSGLQFPNYSSELNVNALELDDSALYLCASSLGGPSGTGELFFGEGSRLTVL.

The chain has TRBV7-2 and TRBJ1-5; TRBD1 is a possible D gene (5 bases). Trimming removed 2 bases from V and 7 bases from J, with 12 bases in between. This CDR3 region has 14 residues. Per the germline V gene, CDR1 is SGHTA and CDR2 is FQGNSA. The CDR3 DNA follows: TGTGCCAGCAGCTTACAAGGGGCGGGGCAGCCCCAGCATTTT. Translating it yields CASSLQGAGQPQHF.